The sequence of this T cell receptor beta chain was determined in a study of blood T cell repertoires in COVID-19. TCRdb's table, derived via immunoSEQ multiplex PCR, lists solely in-frame clones and lacks some. The table includes approximately 89,000 clones, around 75% detected once. The Seattle site enrolled patients during active infection and followed them longitudinally. Specimen: peripheral blood. The sequence was collected from a man in his 70s with COVID-19, enrolled during active disease.

CDR3 nucleotides: TGTGCCAGCAGCGCCCACGCGGCAGGGTCGGACTATGGCTACACCTTC. Its translation is CASSAHAAGSDYGYTF. This sequence joins TRBV7-3 and TRBJ1-2, with D possibly matching TRBD1 (5 bases). Trimming removed 5 bases from V and 3 bases from J, with 19 bases in between. This CDR3 comprises 16 residues. Germline lookup yields CDR1 SGHTA and CDR2 FQGTGA.